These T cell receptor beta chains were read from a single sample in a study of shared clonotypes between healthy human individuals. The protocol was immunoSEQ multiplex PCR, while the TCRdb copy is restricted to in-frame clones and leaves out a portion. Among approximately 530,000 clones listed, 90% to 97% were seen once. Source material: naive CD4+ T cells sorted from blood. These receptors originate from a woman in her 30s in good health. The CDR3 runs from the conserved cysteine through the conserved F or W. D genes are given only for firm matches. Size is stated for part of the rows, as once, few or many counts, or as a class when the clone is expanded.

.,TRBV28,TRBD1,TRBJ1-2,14,TGTGCCAGCAGTTTCGGGACAGGAATCTATGGCTACACCTTC,CASSFGTGIYGYTF
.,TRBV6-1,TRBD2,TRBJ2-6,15,TGTGCCAGCTCGGGAGGATCCTCTGGGGCCAACGTCCTGACTTTC,CASSGGSSGANVLTF
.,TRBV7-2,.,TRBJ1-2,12,TGTGCCAGCAGCTTAGTTTCCTATGGCTACACCTTC,CASSLVSYGYTF
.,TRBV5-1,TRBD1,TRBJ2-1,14,TGCGCCAGCAGCTTAGGCAGGGGGAACAATGAGCAGTTCTTC,CASSLGRGNNEQFF
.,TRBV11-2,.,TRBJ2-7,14,TGTGCCAGCAGCTCTCAGGGGGGGAGCTACGAGCAGTACTTC,CASSSQGGSYEQYF
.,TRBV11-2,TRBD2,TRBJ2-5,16,TGTGCCAGCAGCTTAGGGGGGACTAGCGGAGGAGAGACCCAGTACTTC,CASSLGGTSGGETQYF
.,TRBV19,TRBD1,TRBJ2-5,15,TGTGCCAGTAGTACCAGGGGGATGTACCAAGAGACCCAGTACTTC,CASSTRGMYQETQYF
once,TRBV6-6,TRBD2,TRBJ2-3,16,TGTGCCAGCAGACCCCCGGGAGGTAAAAGGTCAGATACGCAGTATTTT,CASRPPGGKRSDTQYF
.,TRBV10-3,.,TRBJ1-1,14,TGTGCCATCAGTGAGAGGTCAGACAACACTGAAGCTTTCTTT,CAISERSDNTEAFF
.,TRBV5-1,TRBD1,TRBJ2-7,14,TGCGCCAGCAGCGACCCGGGACAGACCTACGAGCAGTACTTC,CASSDPGQTYEQYF
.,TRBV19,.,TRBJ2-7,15,TGTGCCAGTAGTATGGTCTCGGACAGTTCCTACGAGCAGTACTTC,CASSMVSDSSYEQYF
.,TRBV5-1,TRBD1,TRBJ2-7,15,TGCGCCAGCAGCTTGGTCCGGACAGGCTACCACGAGCAGTACTTC,CASSLVRTGYHEQYF
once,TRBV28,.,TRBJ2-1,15,TGTGCCAGCAGTATGACGGCAGGGTCTCACAATGAGCAGTTCTTC,CASSMTAGSHNEQFF
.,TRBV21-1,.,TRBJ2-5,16,TGTGCCAGCAGCCCCCGGGACAGGGTGACCCCAGAGACCCAGTACTTC,CASSPRDRVTPETQYF
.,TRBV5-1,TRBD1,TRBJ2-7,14,TGCGCCAGCAGCTCGACAGGGCACAACTACGAGCAGTACTTC,CASSSTGHNYEQYF
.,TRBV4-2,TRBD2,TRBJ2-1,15,TGTGCCAGCAGAGCTAGCGGGAGCTCCTACAATGAGCAGTTCTTC,CASRASGSSYNEQFF
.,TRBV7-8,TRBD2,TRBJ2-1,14,TGTGCCAGCAGCGGTGGACTAGCCCACAATGAGCAGTTCTTC,CASSGGLAHNEQFF
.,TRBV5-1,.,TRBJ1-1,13,TGCGCCAGCAGCTTAGACTCGAACACTGAAGCTTTCTTT,CASSLDSNTEAFF
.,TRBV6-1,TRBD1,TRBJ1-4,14,TGTGCCAGCAGGACGGACAGGGTAAATGAAAAACTGTTTTTT,CASRTDRVNEKLFF
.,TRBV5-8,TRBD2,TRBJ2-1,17,TGTGCCAGCAGACCAGGGGCAAGTAGCGGGGGGTTAGGGGAGCAGTTCTTC,CASRPGASSGGLGEQFF